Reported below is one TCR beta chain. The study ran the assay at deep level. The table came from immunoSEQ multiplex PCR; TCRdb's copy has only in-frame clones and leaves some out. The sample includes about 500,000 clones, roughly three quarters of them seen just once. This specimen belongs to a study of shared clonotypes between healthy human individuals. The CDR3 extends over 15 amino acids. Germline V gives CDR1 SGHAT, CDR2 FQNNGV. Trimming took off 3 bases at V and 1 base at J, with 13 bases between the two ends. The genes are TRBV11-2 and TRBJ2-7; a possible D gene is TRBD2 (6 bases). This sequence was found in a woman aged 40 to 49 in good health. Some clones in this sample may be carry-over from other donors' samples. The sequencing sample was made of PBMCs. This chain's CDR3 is CASSFTGDLSYEQYF. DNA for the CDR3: TGTGCCAGCAGCTTCACGGGGGACTTATCCTACGAGCAGTACTTC.